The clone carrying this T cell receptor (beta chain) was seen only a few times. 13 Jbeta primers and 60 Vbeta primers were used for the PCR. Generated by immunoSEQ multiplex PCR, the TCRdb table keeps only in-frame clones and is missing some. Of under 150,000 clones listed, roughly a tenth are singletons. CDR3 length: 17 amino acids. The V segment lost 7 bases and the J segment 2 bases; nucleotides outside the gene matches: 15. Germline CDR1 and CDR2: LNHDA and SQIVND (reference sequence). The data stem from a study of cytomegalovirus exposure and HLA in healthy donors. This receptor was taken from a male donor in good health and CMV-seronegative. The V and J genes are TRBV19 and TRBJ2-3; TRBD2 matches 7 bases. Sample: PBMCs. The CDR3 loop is CASTRGEGSWDTDTQYF. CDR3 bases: TGTGCCAGTACCCGAGGGGAGGGAAGTTGGGACACAGATACGCAGTATTTT. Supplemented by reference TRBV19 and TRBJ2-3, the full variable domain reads DGGITQSPKYLFRKEGQNVTLSCEQNLNHDAMYWYRQDPGQGLRLIYYSQIVNDFQKGDIAEGYSVSREKKESFPLTVTSAQKNPTAFYLCASTRGEGSWDTDTQYFGPGTRLTVL.